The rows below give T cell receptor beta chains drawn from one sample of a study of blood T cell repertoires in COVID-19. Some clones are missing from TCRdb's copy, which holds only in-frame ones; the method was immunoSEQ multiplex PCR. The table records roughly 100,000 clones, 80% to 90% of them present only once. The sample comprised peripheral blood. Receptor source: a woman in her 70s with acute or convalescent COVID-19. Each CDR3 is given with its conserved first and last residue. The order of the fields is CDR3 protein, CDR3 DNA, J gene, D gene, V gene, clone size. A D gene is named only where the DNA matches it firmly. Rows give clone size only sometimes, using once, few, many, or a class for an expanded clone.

CDR3aa: CASSYPGTGGEKLFF
CDR3nt: TGTGCCAGCAGCTACCCCGGGACAGGGGGTGAAAAACTGTTTTTT
j_gene: TRBJ1-4
d_gene: TRBD1
v_gene: TRBV7-8
abundance: .

CDR3aa: CASSLAPGGSYEQYF
CDR3nt: TGCGCCAGCAGCTTGGCACCAGGGGGGTCCTACGAGCAGTACTTC
j_gene: TRBJ2-7
d_gene: .
v_gene: TRBV5-1
abundance: .

CDR3aa: CASTSSGTGGAGRSGYTF
CDR3nt: TGTGCCAGCACTAGTTCCGGGACAGGGGGCGCGGGACGGAGTGGCTACACCTTC
j_gene: TRBJ1-2
d_gene: TRBD1
v_gene: TRBV2
abundance: .

CDR3aa: CSVAVLGGDGYTF
CDR3nt: TGCAGCGTTGCGGTGTTAGGCGGAGATGGCTACACCTTC
j_gene: TRBJ1-2
d_gene: .
v_gene: TRBV29-1
abundance: .

CDR3aa: CASSQPGQGGNTIYF
CDR3nt: TGTGCCAGCAGTCAGCCCGGACAGGGAGGAAACACCATATATTTT
j_gene: TRBJ1-3
d_gene: TRBD1
v_gene: TRBV6-5
abundance: .

CDR3aa: CASSLQGFLGYTF
CDR3nt: TGTGCCAGCAGTTTACAGGGTTTTTTGGGCTACACCTTC
j_gene: TRBJ1-2
d_gene: .
v_gene: TRBV28
abundance: .

CDR3aa: CASSRGSNEKLFF
CDR3nt: TGTGCCAGCAGCAGAGGGTCCAATGAAAAACTGTTTTTT
j_gene: TRBJ1-4
d_gene: .
v_gene: TRBV7-2
abundance: once

CDR3aa: CASSPWGSSTDTQYF
CDR3nt: TGTGCCAGCTCACCATGGGGCAGTAGCACAGATACGCAGTATTTT
j_gene: TRBJ2-3
d_gene: .
v_gene: TRBV18
abundance: .

CDR3aa: CASSQGLAGGNEQFF
CDR3nt: TGTGCCAGCAGCCAAGGACTAGCGGGAGGCAATGAGCAGTTCTTC
j_gene: TRBJ2-1
d_gene: TRBD2
v_gene: TRBV4-2
abundance: .

CDR3aa: CASSRRRVNTEAFF
CDR3nt: TGTGCCAGCAGCCGTCGGCGGGTGAACACTGAAGCTTTCTTT
j_gene: TRBJ1-1
d_gene: .
v_gene: TRBV27
abundance: .

CDR3aa: CASSLEGQGGYTF
CDR3nt: TGCGCCAGCAGCTTGGAGGGACAGGGTGGCTACACCTTC
j_gene: TRBJ1-2
d_gene: TRBD1
v_gene: TRBV5-1
abundance: .

CDR3aa: CASSQDSHGNTEAFF
CDR3nt: TGTGCCAGCAGCCAAGATAGCCACGGGAACACTGAAGCTTTCTTT
j_gene: TRBJ1-1
d_gene: .
v_gene: TRBV3-1/TRBV3-2
abundance: .

CDR3aa: CASSLRDSIYEQYF
CDR3nt: TGTGCCAGCAGTCTCAGGGACAGCATCTACGAGCAGTACTTC
j_gene: TRBJ2-7
d_gene: TRBD1
v_gene: TRBV6-5
abundance: once

CDR3aa: CSASSYTEAFF
CDR3nt: TGCAGTGCTAGCTCGTACACTGAAGCTTTCTTT
j_gene: TRBJ1-1
d_gene: .
v_gene: TRBV20-1
abundance: .

CDR3aa: CASSVQGISTDTQYF
CDR3nt: TGTGCCAGCTCAGTACAGGGAATCAGCACAGATACGCAGTATTTT
j_gene: TRBJ2-3
d_gene: .
v_gene: TRBV18
abundance: .

CDR3aa: CASSLTDRSYEQYF
CDR3nt: TGTGCCAGCAGCTTAACTGACAGATCCTACGAGCAGTACTTC
j_gene: TRBJ2-7
d_gene: .
v_gene: TRBV7-9
abundance: .

CDR3aa: CASSQVTGLGTEAFF
CDR3nt: TGCGCCAGCAGCCAAGTAACAGGGTTGGGCACTGAAGCTTTCTTT
j_gene: TRBJ1-1
d_gene: .
v_gene: TRBV4-1
abundance: once

CDR3aa: CASTRGLGSVYEQFF
CDR3nt: TGTGCCAGCACCCGAGGACTAGGATCGGTCTATGAGCAGTTCTTC
j_gene: TRBJ2-1
d_gene: TRBD2
v_gene: TRBV5-6
abundance: .

CDR3aa: CASSWTGGSGYTF
CDR3nt: TGCGCCAGCAGCTGGACAGGGGGCTCGGGCTACACCTTC
j_gene: TRBJ1-2
d_gene: TRBD1
v_gene: TRBV5-1
abundance: .

CDR3aa: CASSPGDSTTYEQYF
CDR3nt: TGTGCCAGCAGTCCTGGGGACAGCACAACCTACGAGCAGTACTTC
j_gene: TRBJ2-7
d_gene: TRBD1
v_gene: TRBV5-8
abundance: .

CDR3aa: CASSLVLTGRGDYTF
CDR3nt: TGTGCCAGCAGTTTAGTCTTGACAGGGCGAGGGGACTACACCTTC
j_gene: TRBJ1-2
d_gene: TRBD1
v_gene: TRBV28
abundance: once

CDR3aa: CASSPRQGPNYGYTF
CDR3nt: TGTGCCAGCAGCCCACGACAGGGACCTAACTATGGCTACACCTTC
j_gene: TRBJ1-2
d_gene: TRBD1
v_gene: TRBV14
abundance: .

CDR3aa: CASSIVNEGNSPLHF
CDR3nt: TGTGCCAGTAGTATCGTGAACGAGGGTAATTCACCCCTCCACTTT
j_gene: TRBJ1-6
d_gene: .
v_gene: TRBV19
abundance: .

CDR3aa: CASSPESSYEQYF
CDR3nt: TGTGCCAGCAGCCCAGAATCGTCCTACGAGCAGTACTTC
j_gene: TRBJ2-7
d_gene: .
v_gene: TRBV7-9
abundance: .

CDR3aa: CASRTVQGATNQPQHF
CDR3nt: TGTGCCAGCAGAACAGTCCAGGGGGCAACGAATCAGCCCCAGCATTTT
j_gene: TRBJ1-5
d_gene: TRBD1
v_gene: TRBV5-8
abundance: .

CDR3aa: CASSKRDLVGSPLHF
CDR3nt: TGTGCCAGCAGCAAGCGGGACTTGGTGGGGTCACCCCTCCACTTT
j_gene: TRBJ1-6
d_gene: .
v_gene: TRBV5-6
abundance: .

CDR3aa: CASRQSTLTRGAFF
CDR3nt: TGCGCCAGCAGACAATCGACGCTAACCCGAGGCGCTTTCTTT
j_gene: TRBJ1-1
d_gene: .
v_gene: TRBV5-1
abundance: .